These 15 T cell receptor beta chains share one sample of origin, sequenced in a study of shared clonotypes between healthy human individuals. TCRdb keeps only in-frame clones here, not all; method: immunoSEQ multiplex PCR. This sample has about 1.5 million clones, with 98% found just once. Sample: naive CD4+ T cells sorted from blood. Sample subset: CD45RA+ positively selected. Every receptor here comes from a man aged 30-40 years in good health.

This clone has just one count. This chain joins TRBV18 and TRBJ2-3; TRBD2 matches at 12 bases. V dropped 6 bases and J dropped 3; count of bases not matched to a gene: 7. Per the germline V gene, CDR1 is KGHSH and CDR2 is LQKENI. The CDR3 spans 16 residues. The chain's CDR3 is CASSQLAGGRTDTQYF. CDR3 coding DNA: TGTGCCAGCTCGCAACTAGCGGGAGGTCGTACAGATACGCAGTATTTT.

In its sample, this clone was seen once. This chain joins TRBV29-1 and TRBJ2-7; perhaps TRBD2 as D (6 bases). Germline V gene lookup returns CDR1 SQVTM and CDR2 ANQGSEA. Trimming removed 5 bases at V and 0 bases at J, with 17 bases between. The CDR3 is 15 amino acids. The CDR3 sequence: CSVSFRLANSYEQYF. In nucleotides, the CDR3 is TGCAGCGTTTCCTTTCGTCTAGCGAACTCCTACGAGCAGTACTTC.

The chain uses TRBV18 and TRBJ2-2; D call uncertain. Germline-derived CDR1 and CDR2 are KGHSH and LQKENI. The V and J ends lost 3 bases and 5 bases respectively, with 10 bases between them. The CDR3 is 14 amino acids. CDR3 loop: CASSPLGPTGELFF. Written as DNA, the CDR3 is TGTGCCAGCTCACCCCTAGGTCCGACCGGGGAGCTGTTTTTT. The full variable domain, rest sourced from reference TRBV18 and TRBJ2-2, is NAGVMQNPRHLVRRRGQEARLRCSPMKGHSHVYWYRQLPEEGLKFMVYLQKENIIDESGMPKERFSAEFPKEGPSILRIQQVVRGDSAAYFCASSPLGPTGELFFGEGSRLTVL.

Concerning this clone itself: At one of its ends the junction is not consistent with the germline gene, which may arise from a read error. The genes are TRBV18 and TRBJ2-4; D is perhaps TRBD1 (6 bases). The CDR3 runs 16 residues. The germline CDR1 and CDR2 sequences are KGHSH and LQKENI. CDR3 loop: CASSPQGSLAKNIQYF. In DNA, the CDR3 is TGTGCCAGCTCGCCACAGGGATCGCTAGCCAAAAACATTCAGTACTTC.

The chain is built from TRBV6-9 and TRBJ2-7, with D perhaps matching TRBD2 (5 bases). Germline V lookup: CDR1 MNHGY, CDR2 SVAAGI. V shed 7 bases and J shed 7 bases, with 17 bases lying between them. The CDR3 extends over 13 amino acids. The DNA for the CDR3 is TGTGCCAGCACCCCCGCGGGCCTCCGGGAGCAGTACTTC. This encodes CASTPAGLREQYF.

The chain has TRBV11-2 and TRBJ2-7, with D possibly TRBD1 on 5 matching bases. V was pared by 1 base and J by 4 bases, with 11 bases between. The germline V gene has CDR1 SGHAT and CDR2 FQNNGV. The CDR3 totals 14 residues. The CDR3 sequence: CASSLAPGPYEQYF. The CDR3 DNA follows: TGTGCCAGCAGCTTAGCCCCAGGGCCGTACGAGCAGTACTTC.

The chain joins TRBV11-3 to TRBJ2-1, with D unclear. V dropped 4 bases and J dropped 4 bases, with 8 bases sitting between them. This CDR3 comprises 13 residues. Germline V lookup: CDR1 SGHNT, CDR2 YENEEA. CDR3 sequence reads: CASSSARYNEQFF. The CDR3 DNA is TGTGCCAGCAGCTCGGCCCGGTACAATGAGCAGTTCTTC.

The gene calls are TRBV15 and TRBJ1-4; 7 nucleotides line up with TRBD1. V lost 3 bases to trimming and J lost 7 bases; unmatched junction nucleotides: 11. The CDR3 consists of 16 residues. Germline CDR1 reads LNHNV; CDR2 reads YYDKDF (reference sequence). The DNA of the CDR3 is TGTGCCACCAGCAGGGCTCCGGGACAGCCTATTGAAAAACTGTTTTTT. The encoded protein is CATSRAPGQPIEKLFF.

The genes are TRBV4-2 and TRBJ1-1, with D possibly TRBD1 on 5 matching bases. Looked up from germline, CDR1 is LGHNA and CDR2 is YNFKEQ. The CDR3 is made up of 14 amino acids. Trimming took off 0 bases at V and 2 bases at J, with 7 bases between the two ends. As DNA, the CDR3 is TGTGCCAGCAGCCAAGAAGACAGTAACACTGAAGCTTTCTTT. It is translated as CASSQEDSNTEAFF.

This clone was detected only once. The chain uses TRBV7-3 and TRBJ2-2; D is unresolved. This CDR3 spans 12 amino acids. Germline V lookup: CDR1 SGHTA, CDR2 FQGTGA. V was cut by 5 bases and J by 1 base, with 2 bases left in between. This CDR3 is CASSKNTGELFF. The CDR3 DNA reads TGTGCCAGCAGCAAGAACACCGGGGAGCTGTTTTTT.

The rearrangement links TRBV18 to TRBJ1-2; D unclear. V dropped 2 bases and J dropped 0 bases, with 10 bases sitting between them. This CDR3 is 15 amino acids long. CDR1 is KGHSH and CDR2 is LQKENI in the germline V gene. In DNA, the CDR3 is TGTGCCAGCTCACCAAGTACCCGTACTAACTATGGCTACACCTTC. Encoded protein: CASSPSTRTNYGYTF.

Only one count was recorded for this clone. Other DNA sequences in the sample encode the same CDR3. The chain employs TRBV9 and TRBJ2-1; D uncertain. The CDR3 is 11 residues long. The germline CDR1 and CDR2 sequences are SGDLS and YYNGEE. V gave up 0 bases and J gave up 10 bases, with 5 bases separating them. This CDR3 reads CASSVGSEQFF. CDR3 in DNA: TGTGCCAGCAGCGTAGGATCCGAGCAGTTCTTC.

The chain combines TRBV5-1 with TRBJ2-5; no clear D. CDR1 is SGHRS and CDR2 is YFSETQ in the germline V gene. The CDR3 is 13 residues long. Trimming cost V 4 bases and J 1 base, with 8 bases left between them. CDR3 in DNA: TGCGCCAGCAGCGCAGGACCCCAAGAGACCCAGTACTTC. Protein: CASSAGPQETQYF.

The rearrangement uses TRBV28 and TRBJ2-3, with 7 bases matching TRBD2. Germline V gene sequence: CDR1 MDHEN, CDR2 SYDVKM. The junction had 4 bases not matched to a gene; V was cut back by 11 bases and J by 2 bases. This CDR3 has 12 amino acids. CDR3 protein: CAYGRNTDTQYF. CDR3 nucleotides: TGTGCCTACGGGAGGAACACAGATACGCAGTATTTT.

This clone was seen once. The rearrangement uses TRBV12-2 and TRBJ2-7; the table's D call, TRBD2, has no DNA check behind it. TRBV12-2 counts as a pseudogene. There are 14 residues in the CDR3. CDR3 sequence (DNA): TGTGCAAGTCGCTTACACGCGAGCCACCTCGAGCAGTACTTC. Protein sequence: CASRLHASHLEQYF.